The 15 T cell receptor beta chains presented below share a single source sample, sequenced in a study of response to subunit inactivated influenza vaccine (dated by TCRdb to 2016 to 2019). The library relied on RT-PCR. The run used an Illumina HiSeq 2500. Starting from the raw public reads, TCRdb applied fastp trimming at Q25, assembled clones with MiXCR and retained in-frame beta chains. All rows with the same CDR3 protein become a single entry with the most common DNA and genes. The sample table contains roughly 760,000 distinct CDR3 sequences; only one count was recorded for 21% of them. The ten largest clonotypes hold roughly 10% of the sample. This specimen was PBMCs from blood, taken 5 days after vaccination. These receptors were obtained from a middle-aged man who received an inactivated influenza vaccine. Donor details come from another sample of the same person, matched by shared clones.

This clonotype was recorded many times. V usage is TRBV20-1 and J usage is TRBJ2-7; D is perhaps TRBD2 (7 bases). Trimming cost V 3 bases and J 2 bases, with 14 bases left between them. Germline CDR1 reads DFQATT; CDR2 reads SNEGSKA (reference sequence). The CDR3 runs to 14 residues. The CDR3 region is CSASKRGATYEQYF. The CDR3 DNA reads as TGCAGTGCTAGTAAACGGGGGGCAACCTACGAGCAGTACTTC.

This clonotype was counted between two and nine times. This chain joins TRBV5-1 and TRBJ2-7; D gene unclear. This CDR3 region has 15 residues. V lost 1 base and J 2 bases, leaving 13 bases between the germline ends. CDR1 and CDR2 from the germline V gene are SGHRS and YFSETQ. CDR3 sequence: CASSLSETFPYEQYF. The CDR3 DNA sequence: TGCGCCAGCAGCTTGTCGGAAACGTTCCCCTACGAGCAGTACTTC.

This clonotype appeared a few times. This chain connects TRBV20-1 to TRBJ2-1, with a tentative D call TRBD1 (5 bases). The CDR3 length is 15 residues. V was trimmed by 2 bases and J by 2 bases, leaving 13 bases between them. Germline V CDR1 and CDR2: DFQATT, SNEGSKA (reference sequence). The CDR3 DNA reads as TGCAGTGCTAGAAGGGGTGTAGGGGCCTACAATGAGCAGTTCTTC. It is translated as CSARRGVGAYNEQFF.

The chain combines TRBV20-1 with TRBJ1-1; D gene ambiguous. In germline, CDR1 is DFQATT, CDR2 SNEGSKA (reference sequence). Trimming left V 4 bases short and J 5 bases short, with 14 bases between. The CDR3 consists of 13 residues. CDR3 sequence reads: CSAITGGRTEAFF. The DNA for the CDR3 is TGCAGTGCTATAACGGGAGGTCGGACTGAAGCTTTCTTT.

This clonotype was seen more than once but under ten times. V is TRBV24-1 and J is TRBJ2-7, with D unclear. Germline CDR1 reads KGHDR; CDR2 reads SFDVKD. The V gene lost 5 bases and the J gene lost 2 bases, with 6 bases spanning the gap. The CDR3 runs to 12 residues. Here the CDR3 reads CATSGATYEQYF. The CDR3 bases are TGTGCCACCAGTGGTGCGACCTACGAGCAGTACTTC.

This clonotype was observed a handful of times. The V call is TRBV4-1, the J call TRBJ2-5; no definite D call. With 0 bases removed from V and 1 base from J, the gap between germline ends came to 6 bases. This CDR3 has 14 amino acids. The V gene's germline CDR1 is MGHRA and CDR2 YSYEKL. CDR3 nucleotides: TGCGCCAGCAGCCAAGATTTCACCCAAGAGACCCAGTACTTC. The encoded protein is CASSQDFTQETQYF.

This clonotype was detected a few times. The rearrangement joins TRBV27 to TRBJ2-7; 7 bases line up with TRBD1. The CDR3 spans 15 residues. V was clipped by 5 bases and J by 4 bases; unmatched bases: 11. Per germline, CDR1 MNHEY and CDR2 SMNVEV (reference sequence). The CDR3: CASSPNPTGMYEQYF. The CDR3 DNA reads as TGTGCCAGCAGTCCAAACCCGACAGGGATGTACGAGCAGTACTTC.

The chain employs TRBV20-1 and TRBJ2-3; tentative D call: TRBD2 (5 bases). Germline V gives CDR1 DFQATT, CDR2 SNEGSKA (reference sequence). V dropped 4 bases and J dropped 5 bases, with 16 bases sitting between them. This CDR3 is built from 14 residues. CDR3 bases: TGCAGTGCTACCCGGGGTCCCGCGCTAGATACGCAGTATTTT. It specifies CSATRGPALDTQYF.

This clonotype has ten or more counts. This chain connects TRBV29-1 to TRBJ2-3; 9 bases fit TRBD2. V was pared by 5 bases and J by 7 bases, with 4 bases of the junction left unmatched. Germline CDR1 SQVTM, CDR2 ANQGSEA. This CDR3 contains 12 residues. The CDR3 region is CSVRTSENTQYF. The CDR3 region has the DNA TGCAGCGTTCGGACTAGCGAAAATACGCAGTATTTT.

This clonotype was counted once. V is TRBV12-3 or TRBV12-4 and J is TRBJ2-7; maybe TRBD2 (7 bases). The CDR3 consists of 16 residues. Between the trimmed V and J ends, which lost 5 bases and 2 bases, there was a span of 19 bases. The CDR3 sequence is CASSPLGGAMTYEQYF. The CDR3 DNA reads as TGTGCCAGCAGTCCCCTTGGGGGGGCGATGACCTACGAGCAGTACTTC.

This sequence joins TRBV29-1 and TRBJ2-3, with a possible D match to TRBD1 (5 bases). Germline CDR1 reads SQVTM; CDR2 reads ANQGSEA. V lost 1 base and J lost 0, with 8 bases in between. CDR3 length: 14 amino acids. CDR3 bases: TGCAGCGTTGAAGGGGGCGAGAGCACAGATACGCAGTATTTT. It translates to CSVEGGESTDTQYF.

The V and J genes are TRBV13 and TRBJ2-5; D ambiguous. The CDR3 sequence is 15 residues long. Trimming removed 1 base at V and 0 bases at J, with 9 bases between. Looked up from germline, CDR1 is PRHDT and CDR2 is FYEKMQ (reference sequence). This CDR3 reads CASSLVRENQETQYF. The CDR3 DNA reads TGTGCCAGCAGCTTAGTTAGGGAAAACCAAGAGACCCAGTACTTC.

This clonotype has more than one count but fewer than ten. The V and J genes are TRBV5-1 and TRBJ2-7, with 9 bases matching TRBD1. The CDR3 runs 15 residues. Per germline, CDR1 SGHRS and CDR2 YFSETQ. The ends lost 0 bases at V and 2 bases at J; junction bases unmatched: 3. CDR3 region: CASSLDRGHTYEQYF. For the CDR3, the DNA is TGCGCCAGCAGCTTGGACAGGGGGCATACCTACGAGCAGTACTTC. The full variable domain, its missing parts supplied by reference TRBV5-1 and TRBJ2-7, is KAGVTQTPRYLIKTRGQQVTLSCSPISGHRSVSWYQQTPGQGLQFLFEYFSETQRNKGNFPGRFSGRQFSNSRSEMNVSTLELGDSALYLCASSLDRGHTYEQYFGPGTRLTVT.

This clonotype was observed a handful of times. This chain connects TRBV28 to TRBJ2-1; TRBD2 matches at 9 bases. The CDR3 consists of 14 residues. The ends lost 6 bases at V and 7 bases at J; junction bases unmatched: 7. The V gene's germline CDR1 is MDHEN and CDR2 SYDVKM. The CDR3 protein is CASSAGGRRNEQFF. The CDR3 DNA reads as TGTGCCAGCAGCGCGGGGGGGCGGAGGAATGAGCAGTTCTTC.

This clonotype appeared many times. The chain's CDR3 is CASSPRRQSYEQYF. The DNA for the CDR3 is TGTGCCAGCAGCCCCAGGCGACAGAGCTACGAGCAGTACTTC. The chain is built from TRBV12-3 or TRBV12-4 and TRBJ2-7, with D possibly being TRBD1 (5 bases). There are 14 residues in the CDR3. V gave up 6 bases and J gave up 3 bases, with 15 bases separating them.